The 2 T cell receptor beta chains below come from one sample, sequenced in a study of blood T cell repertoires in COVID-19. TCRdb's copy holds only in-frame clones and misses some; the assay was immunoSEQ multiplex PCR. The data contain 150,000 to 200,000 clones, roughly 86% of them singletons. The sequenced sample was peripheral blood. The receptor set was obtained from an elderly woman in a cohort sampled during active or convalescent COVID-19.

The rearrangement joins TRBV15 to TRBJ2-7; 11 nucleotides agree with TRBD1. Germline V lookup: CDR1 LNHNV, CDR2 YYDKDF (reference sequence). The CDR3 extends over 17 amino acids. With V trimmed by 5 bases and J by 7 bases, 16 bases remained unmatched. The DNA for the CDR3 is TGTGCCACCAGCCCCTTCGGACAGGGGGCCACTCTGGGGGAGCAGTACTTC. It translates to CATSPFGQGATLGEQYF. Combining the CDR3 with reference TRBV15 and TRBJ2-7 gives the whole variable domain DAMVIQNPRYQVTQFGKPVTLSCSQTLNHNVMYWYQQKSSQAPKLLFHYYDKDFNNEADTPDNFQSRRPNTSFCFLDIRSPGLGDTAMYLCATSPFGQGATLGEQYFGPGTRLTVT.

The DNA for the CDR3 is TGTGCCACCAGTGATCGCAGGGGGTCGAATGGCTACACCTTC. Its protein is CATSDRRGSNGYTF. The chain uses TRBV24-1 and TRBJ1-2, with 7 bases aligning to TRBD1. V trimming: 3 bases; J trimming: 6 bases; junction bases outside the gene matches: 6. CDR1 and CDR2 (germline): KGHDR, SFDVKD. CDR3 length: 14 amino acids.